This T cell receptor (beta chain) was identified in a study of PD-L1 blockade in urothelial cancer. Study details: Atezolizumab, begun by patients in about 2014, was given at 1,200 mg intravenously every 3 weeks.

The data were produced by immunoSEQ multiplex PCR, yet TCRdb's version contains in-frame clones alone and is incomplete. Of some 40,000 clones listed, approximately 80% were seen once; the top ten hold roughly a tenth. The time point denotes: peripheral blood 6 weeks after treatment start. Germline V lookup: CDR1 SGHNT, CDR2 YYREEE (reference sequence). J lost 5 bases, V lost 3 bases, and 4 bases had no gene match. CDR3 size: 15 residues. The specimen comprised PBMCs, sampled around atezolizumab (anti-PD-L1) treatment. The rearrangement uses TRBV5-4 and TRBJ2-2; 10 nucleotides agree with TRBD2. The TCR was taken from a man between 40 and 49 years old with urothelial cancer. The CDR3 is CASSSPGLATGELFF. In nucleotides, the CDR3 is TGTGCCAGCAGCTCCCCGGGACTAGCGACCGGGGAGCTGTTTTTT.